The clone carrying this T cell receptor beta chain turned up a few times. Antigen unknown. This sample was included in a study of post-analysis software for immune sequencing data. The overall study: Relapsing-remitting, secondary progressive and progressive-relapsing forms of multiple sclerosis all featured among disease courses.

The authors incorporated unique molecular identifiers into the TCR beta cDNA libraries. cDNA molecules numbering about 470,000 came from roughly 0.93 to 9.6 million T cells. TCRdb redid the calling of the PCR reads with MiXCR, one entry per CDR3 protein. The sample contains roughly 700,000 distinct CDR3 sequences, 30% of which appear only once. Points from the study as a whole: F-measure co-clustering was strong for batch-matched samples. Patients carried 5 or 6 TRBV segments more frequently than controls did, and TRBV5-6, TRBV5-1 and TRBV20-1 were among them. Compared with controls, patients showed significantly lower normalized Chao1 diversity.

V gave up 4 bases and J gave up 1 base, with 6 bases separating them. The germline gives CDR1 ENHRY, CDR2 SYGVKD. The CDR3 spans 13 residues. The chain combines TRBV10-3 with TRBJ2-3; D unresolved. The source of this sequence is a girl between 5 and 17 years old with multiple sclerosis. Sequences were obtained from blood. CDR3 sequence (DNA): TGTGCCATCAGTGGGTCAGGCACAGATACGCAGTATTTT. Translating it yields CAISGSGTDTQYF.